The TCR beta chain described here comes from a study of T-cell memory formation after mild COVID-19. CDR3 length equals 12 residues. J was trimmed by 10 bases and V by 1 base; bases with no gene match: 0. In germline, CDR1 is SEHNR, CDR2 FQNEAQ (reference sequence). With constant-segment primers, 5'RACE yielded cDNA libraries of TCR alpha and TCR beta that carried sample barcodes and UMIs. TCRdb processed the 5' RACE reads anew with MiXCR; each CDR3 protein has one entry. Among around 320,000 distinct CDR3 sequences, roughly 13% were seen once, and the ten largest hold roughly 23%. General observations from the study: The finding that pre-infection memory included some responding clones suggested that cross-reactive memory joined.

Notes on this clonotype: The antigen is not known.

The sequence was obtained from a man in his late teens or twenties who had mild COVID-19 (a few samples of this study predate the infection). Cell type and time point are not known. The sample was PBMCs or a T cell subset sorted from them (not recorded which). The genes are TRBV7-9 and TRBJ1-1; 10 bases agree with TRBD1. The chain's CDR3 is CASSLGDRGAFF. CDR3 bases: TGTGCCAGCAGCTTAGGGGACAGGGGAGCTTTCTTT.